This is a list of T cell receptor beta chains from one sample in a study of T-cell reconstitution after alpha-beta-depleted transplantation in children. TCRdb re-called the PCR reads with MiXCR, one entry per CDR3 protein. The profile shows roughly 790,000 distinct CDR3 sequences, under 20% of them singletons. The sequenced sample was PBMCs, mostly from graft donor cells, obtained 360 days after TCRalphabeta/CD19-depleted stem cell transplant. These receptors all come from a male patient between 10 and 17 years old who had a stem cell transplant for acute lymphoblastic leukemia, so the T cells may come from the graft donor. Each CDR3 is given with its conserved first and last residue. A D gene is named only where the DNA matches it firmly. Not every row has a clone size; where given, it reads once, few, many or a size class.

TGTGCCAGCAGCCGGGGGGCTACCAAAAACATTCAGTACTTC,CASSRGATKNIQYF,few,-,TRBV5-6,TRBJ2-4
TGCGCCAGCAGCCAAGAAAGGCGACTAGCGATCCAAGAGACCCAGTACTTC,CASSQERRLAIQETQYF,few,TRBD2,TRBV4-1,TRBJ2-5
TGTGCCAGCAGCTTAGAGCGGGGGGCCTACGAGCAGTACTTC,CASSLERGAYEQYF,few,TRBD2,TRBV7-3,TRBJ2-7
TGTGCCAGCAGCTTAACAGGGGGCCCATACTATGGCTACACCTTC,CASSLTGGPYYGYTF,-,TRBD1,TRBV7-9,TRBJ1-2
TGCAGCCGGGGGGGGTCGGGGGTGAATGGCTACACCTTC,CSRGGSGVNGYTF,-,-,TRBV20-1,TRBJ1-2
TGCAGTGCCCCAGAGTACTATGGCTACACCTTC,CSAPEYYGYTF,-,-,TRBV20-1,TRBJ1-2
TGTGCCAGCAGCCCCAACACCGCGAACACCGGGGAGCTGTTTTTT,CASSPNTANTGELFF,-,-,TRBV9,TRBJ2-2
TGCGCCAGCAGCTTGGAATTTATCTCCTACAATGAGCAGTTCTTC,CASSLEFISYNEQFF,few,-,TRBV5-1,TRBJ2-1
TGTGCCAGCAGCCGCGGGACAGGGTTTTTCTCTGGAAACACCATATATTTT,CASSRGTGFFSGNTIYF,few,TRBD1,TRBV7-9,TRBJ1-3
TGTGCCATCAGTGATACGGGTAATTGGGGATCCGAAGATACGCAGTATTTT,CAISDTGNWGSEDTQYF,few,-,TRBV10-3,TRBJ2-3
TGTGCCAGCAGTTTCGGCGCGGGACCTGGGTCGTACTTC,CASSFGAGPGSYF,few,-,TRBV12-3/TRBV12-4,TRBJ2-7
TGCAGTGCTATGGCAGGGGAGCAGCCCCAGCATTTT,CSAMAGEQPQHF,-,-,TRBV20-1,TRBJ1-5
TGCGCCAGCAGTGAGTCTCAGGACACCTACAATGAGCAGTTCTTC,CASSESQDTYNEQFF,few,-,TRBV10-1,TRBJ2-1
TGTGCCAGCACCCCCCTCCAGGGAACCGGGGAGCTGTTTTTT,CASTPLQGTGELFF,-,-,TRBV12-3/TRBV12-4,TRBJ2-2
TGTGCCAGCAGCCACCGGGACGCTGAAAAACTGTTTTTT,CASSHRDAEKLFF,few,-,TRBV6-1,TRBJ1-4
TGTGCCAGCAGCCCCGGGGGCCTAGCGGGAGTCGAGCAGTACTTC,CASSPGGLAGVEQYF,-,TRBD2,TRBV11-2,TRBJ2-7
TGTGCCATCTCGGGACTAGCGGGAGGCGAGCAGTACTTC,CAISGLAGGEQYF,-,TRBD2,TRBV10-3,TRBJ2-7
TGCGCCAGCAGCCAAGGCTCTGCGGCGGGAGGGCCCGGAGGCGGGGAGCTGTTTTTT,CASSQGSAAGGPGGGELFF,few,TRBD2,TRBV4-1,TRBJ2-2
TGTGCCAGTAGTACCCATTTTGGGGCAGGGATCTCCTACGAGCAGTACTTC,CASSTHFGAGISYEQYF,-,-,TRBV19,TRBJ2-7
TGTGCCAGCTCACCAGATCGGGGAAATACGCAGTATTTT,CASSPDRGNTQYF,-,-,TRBV18,TRBJ2-3
TGTGCCAGCAGTTTATGGGTTCTTTCCTACGAGCAGTACTTC,CASSLWVLSYEQYF,many,-,TRBV12-3/TRBV12-4,TRBJ2-7
TGTGCCACCAGCAGAGAGGTGGCAGGAGTCTATGGCTACACCTTC,CATSREVAGVYGYTF,few,-,TRBV15,TRBJ1-2
TGTGCCAGCAGGTGGGCGGGAGGCCCTAGCGAGCAGTACTTC,CASRWAGGPSEQYF,-,TRBD2,TRBV12-3/TRBV12-4,TRBJ2-7
TGTGCCAGCAGCTTAGGGGGACTAGCGGGAGGGTATGTTTCCTACAATGAGCAGTTCTTC,CASSLGGLAGGYVSYNEQFF,-,TRBD2,TRBV11-1,TRBJ2-1
TGTGCCAGCAGTCCGAACTCCTACAATGAGCAGTTCTTC,CASSPNSYNEQFF,many,-,TRBV9,TRBJ2-1
TGTGCCAGCAGGGCCAGGGGGCTCGATAATGAAAAACTGTTTTTT,CASRARGLDNEKLFF,few,TRBD1,TRBV12-3/TRBV12-4,TRBJ1-4
TGCGCCAGCAGCCAAGCCCAGACAGAAAGAGGGACTGAAGCTTTCTTT,CASSQAQTERGTEAFF,few,-,TRBV4-1,TRBJ1-1
TGCGCCAGCAGTGAAGAGGTCGACCTTCCTCGTGAGCAGTACTTC,CASSEEVDLPREQYF,few,-,TRBV10-2,TRBJ2-7
TGTGCCAGCAGTTTAAGCTGGCGGGAGTCAACAGATACGCAGTATTTT,CASSLSWRESTDTQYF,few,TRBD2,TRBV12-3/TRBV12-4,TRBJ2-3
TGTGCCAGCAGCTTAGCAGGGGGGGCTGAAGCTTTCTTT,CASSLAGGAEAFF,-,-,TRBV7-6,TRBJ1-1
TGTGCCAGCAGTTCTGGCCCGGGGCAGGGAGAGACCCAGTACTTC,CASSSGPGQGETQYF,few,-,TRBV12-3/TRBV12-4,TRBJ2-5
TGTGCCAGCAGCTTAGACGGCAGGGGTGGCTACACCTTC,CASSLDGRGGYTF,-,-,TRBV7-9,TRBJ1-2
TGCGCCAGCAGCCTTGCCGGGATCTCCGATTTAGAAGCTTTCTTT,CASSLAGISDLEAFF,few,-,TRBV4-1,TRBJ1-1
TGTGCCAGCTCAACGACCGAGTTCTCCTACAATGAGCAGTTCTTC,CASSTTEFSYNEQFF,few,-,TRBV18,TRBJ2-1
TGTGCCAGACCACTAGCAGGCGCAGATACGCAGTATTTT,CARPLAGADTQYF,-,-,TRBV11-3,TRBJ2-3
TGTGCCAGCAGCTTGTCTGGGGGGCGGGGAGGGTACGGCAATGAGCAGTTCTTC,CASSLSGGRGGYGNEQFF,-,-,TRBV5-6,TRBJ2-1
TGTGCCAGCAGTTACGGGCAGTATAGCAATCAGCCCCAGCATTTT,CASSYGQYSNQPQHF,-,-,TRBV6-2/TRBV6-3,TRBJ1-5
TGTGCCAGCAGAACCCCGGGGGTAGCAGGAGTGACCGGGGAGCTGTTTTTT,CASRTPGVAGVTGELFF,-,-,TRBV6-2/TRBV6-3,TRBJ2-2
TGTGCCAGCAGCCCGAGAGGACATCTTGAAGCTTTCTTT,CASSPRGHLEAFF,-,-,TRBV7-9,TRBJ1-1
TGTGCCAGCAGCTTGGGTAGGACTCTGGGGGTTGGAAACACTGAAGCTTTCTTT,CASSLGRTLGVGNTEAFF,-,-,TRBV11-2,TRBJ1-1
TGTGCCAGCAGCCAGACCCCACTAGCGGGAGAACGGGAGACCCAGTACTTC,CASSQTPLAGERETQYF,-,TRBD2,TRBV7-2,TRBJ2-5
TGTGCCAGCAGCCAAAGCTATTGGGAGACCCAGTACTTC,CASSQSYWETQYF,many,-,TRBV3-1,TRBJ2-5
TGTGCCAGCAGTGAATATGTGGCGGGTGAAGCTTTCTTT,CASSEYVAGEAFF,few,-,TRBV25-1,TRBJ1-1
TGTGCCAGTAATTATGGCCTAAGCTCCTACAATGAGCAGTTCTTC,CASNYGLSSYNEQFF,-,-,TRBV19,TRBJ2-1
TGCGCCAGCAGCCCCCCCGAGGCCGGTAGCGGCACCGGGGAGCTGTTTTTT,CASSPPEAGSGTGELFF,-,-,TRBV5-1,TRBJ2-2
TGTGCCAGCAGCCAATTGGTAGCGGGAGCTCGGATCTTC,CASSQLVAGARIF,-,TRBD2,TRBV3-1,TRBJ2-1
TGTGCCAGCAGTTTTATGGCGAACACCGGGGAGCTGTTTTTT,CASSFMANTGELFF,-,-,TRBV27,TRBJ2-2
TGTGCCAGCAGCGCGAGCTCTGGAAACACCATATATTTT,CASSASSGNTIYF,few,-,TRBV7-9,TRBJ1-3
TGCGCCAGCAGTCAATCGTGGGGGAATGAGCAGTTCTTC,CASSQSWGNEQFF,once,-,TRBV23-1,TRBJ2-1
TGTGCCAGCAGCTACAGATCCGGACAGGGGGCGGCAAGGTTAACTAATGAAAAACTGTTTTTT,CASSYRSGQGAARLTNEKLFF,few,-,TRBV21-1,TRBJ1-4
TGTGCCAGCAGTTTTGGAGGGTGGGCGGTTGAGCAGTTCTTC,CASSFGGWAVEQFF,-,-,TRBV12-3/TRBV12-4,TRBJ2-1
TGCGCCAGCAGTCAATTAGTATACTGGGTGGCCTACGAGCAGTACTTC,CASSQLVYWVAYEQYF,-,-,TRBV23-1,TRBJ2-7
TGTGCCAGCAGCTTTGGGGTGGCAGGGGTAACTGAAGCTTTCTTT,CASSFGVAGVTEAFF,few,-,TRBV7-2,TRBJ1-1
TGTGCCAGCGGCCAGAAGGGGGGAGGAAACACCATATATTTT,CASGQKGGGNTIYF,few,-,TRBV7-9,TRBJ1-3
TGCGCCAGCAGCTGGGGGACGCTGGATACGCAGTATTTT,CASSWGTLDTQYF,-,-,TRBV5-1,TRBJ2-3
TGTGCCAGCAGCTTAGCGGTCCTTCGGGAGACCCAGTACTTC,CASSLAVLRETQYF,many,-,TRBV7-8,TRBJ2-5
TGTGCCAGCAGCGTAGTTGAGAACACCGGGGAGCTGTTTTTT,CASSVVENTGELFF,few,-,TRBV9,TRBJ2-2
TGCAGCGTTCCCCATCGACAGGGGTCCTACGAGCAGTACTTC,CSVPHRQGSYEQYF,few,TRBD1,TRBV29-1,TRBJ2-7
TGTGCCAGCAGCTTACAGGGGGCTCCGACTGAAGCTTTCTTT,CASSLQGAPTEAFF,-,TRBD1,TRBV7-9,TRBJ1-1
TGTGCCAGGTTCGGACTAGCGGACCAAGAGACCCAGTACTTC,CARFGLADQETQYF,few,TRBD2,TRBV2,TRBJ2-5